The T cell receptor (beta chain) under discussion was sequenced for a study of T cell clusters in autoimmune cytopenias. TRB rearrangements were amplified by touch-down multiplex PCR with mixed TRB-A/B primers. TCRdb reprocessed the multiplex PCR reads, keeping one entry per CDR3 protein, no DNA. This listing includes around 7,000 distinct CDR3 sequences. TRB amplification used approximately 250 ng of peripheral blood genomic DNA. This clonotype is deemed medium-sized by its frequency. Its antigen is undetermined. Study results and caveats: Compared with active autoimmune hepatitis patients, healthy donors showed about 3.2-fold more exclusive TRB clusters.

This CDR3 has 20 residues. Per germline, CDR1 LNHDA and CDR2 SQIVND (reference sequence). The same sample was also used in a study of T cell repertoires in aging, cancer and after chemotherapy.

The V call is TRBV19, the J call TRBJ2-1; TCRdb's assignment of TRBD1 cannot be checked, as there is no DNA. What was sequenced was peripheral blood. This TCR was sampled from a human donor in good health. This CDR3 is CASSIDPAYIYRGAYNEQFF.